The 26 T cell receptor beta chains below all came from one sample that was sequenced in a study of T cell repertoires in aging, cancer and after chemotherapy. Rearranged V-D-J TRB sequences were amplified with a mixed TRB-A/B primer pool. One entry per CDR3 protein, called by TCRdb with MiXCR from the multiplex PCR reads. The table has about 1,800 distinct CDR3 sequences, roughly three fifths seen once. The template was genomic DNA from peripheral blood, not RNA. Source material: blood. The receptors were sampled from a human donor with a blood cancer.

This clonotype was counted between two and nine times. The rearrangement joins TRBV6-1 to TRBJ2-2; maybe TRBD2 (6 bases). The CDR3 is 14 amino acids. Germline loops: CDR1 MNHNS, CDR2 SASEGT. With 1 base removed from V and 6 bases from J, the gap between germline ends came to 9 bases. The CDR3 nucleotides read TGTGCCAGCAGTGAAGGGGGGGAAGCCGGGGAGCTGTTTTTT. This gives the protein CASSEGGEAGELFF.

This clonotype was observed a few times. The J gene is TRBJ2-7, the V gene TRBV6-5, with D perhaps TRBD1 or TRBD2 (5 bases each). Germline-derived CDR1 and CDR2 are MNHEY and SVGAGI. V was clipped by 7 bases and J by 2 bases, with 15 bases between them. The CDR3 has 14 amino acids. The CDR3 region has the DNA TGTGCCAGCACCCGGGCGCTGGGACCCTACGAGCAGTACTTC. Translated: CASTRALGPYEQYF.

V is TRBV29-1 and J is TRBJ2-5; D is perhaps TRBD2 (5 bases). This CDR3 spans 12 amino acids. V was trimmed by 6 bases and J by 8 bases, leaving 16 bases between them. Germline V lookup: CDR1 SQVTM, CDR2 ANQGSEA. The CDR3 spells CSVLGGMDTQYF. The CDR3 DNA is TGCAGCGTGTTAGGAGGTATGGATACCCAGTACTTC.

The chain links TRBV5-4 to TRBJ2-5; D remains ambiguous. With 4 bases removed from V and 1 base from J, the gap between germline ends came to 11 bases. The CDR3 contains 14 residues. The germline CDR1 and CDR2 sequences are SGHNT and YYREEE (reference sequence). The CDR3 here is CASSRLDFQETQYF. The CDR3 DNA reads as TGTGCCAGCAGCCGCCTCGACTTCCAAGAGACCCAGTACTTC. Full variable domain (missing parts from reference TRBV5-4 and TRBJ2-5): ETGVTQSPTHLIKTRGQQVTLRCSSQSGHNTVSWYQQALGQGPQFIFQYYREEENGRGNFPPRFSGLQFPNYSSELNVNALELDDSALYLCASSRLDFQETQYFGPGTRLLVL.

The J gene is TRBJ1-2, the V gene TRBV7-2; perhaps TRBD1 as D (6 bases). This CDR3 comprises 14 residues. V gave up 6 bases and J gave up 7 bases, with 18 bases separating them. CDR1 and CDR2 (germline): SGHTA, FQGNSA. The CDR3 bases are TGTGCCAGCAGTGTAGGGGGTACCCGCAGTGGCTACACCTTC. The encoded protein is CASSVGGTRSGYTF.

This clonotype was counted a few times. V and J are TRBV7-2 and TRBJ2-3; no reliable D call. The CDR3 is 13 amino acids. Per germline, CDR1 SGHTA and CDR2 FQGNSA. Trimming took 7 bases from V and 2 from J, leaving 10 bases between them. CDR3 loop: CASTSVPTDTQYF. DNA of the CDR3: TGTGCCAGCACCTCTGTTCCCACAGATACGCAGTATTTT.

V and J are TRBV19 and TRBJ1-5, with a possible D match to TRBD1 (5 bases). Germline CDR1 is LNHDA and CDR2 is SQIVND (reference sequence). V lost 6 bases and J 2 bases, leaving 11 bases between the germline ends. The CDR3 totals 14 residues. The CDR3 reads CASRAQGGNQPQHF. The DNA for the CDR3 is TGTGCCAGTAGGGCTCAAGGGGGCAATCAGCCCCAGCATTTT.

This clonotype is a singleton in its sample. V usage is TRBV30 and J usage is TRBJ2-2; possible D gene TRBD1, 6 bases. This CDR3 spans 16 amino acids. The V gene's germline CDR1 is GTSNPN and CDR2 SVGIG (reference sequence). The V gene lost 4 bases and the J gene lost 3 bases, with 18 bases spanning the gap. CDR3 protein: CAWTGVVGRYTGELFF. In DNA form, the CDR3 reads TGTGCCTGGACAGGGGTAGTAGGCCGTTACACCGGGGAGCTGTTTTTT.

The V and J genes are TRBV7-7 and TRBJ2-1, with a weak D call TRBD2 (6 bases). Trimming shortened V by 3 bases and J by 1 base, and 16 bases separated the two germline ends. This CDR3 is built from 17 residues. Germline CDR1 is SSHAT and CDR2 is FNYEAQ (reference sequence). CDR3 sequence: CASSFGSGMISYNEQFF. The CDR3 DNA follows: TGTGCCAGCAGCTTCGGGAGCGGCATGATATCCTACAATGAGCAGTTCTTC.

On this clonotype: A read error may produce the germline difference seen at one junction end. The V call is TRBV4-3, the J call TRBJ2-5; no firm D call. Per the germline V gene, CDR1 is LGHNA and CDR2 is YSLEER. The CDR3 runs 14 residues. This chain's CDR3 is CASSQTETAETQYF. The CDR3 region has the DNA TGTGCCAGCAGCCAGACTGAAACTGCAGAGACCCAGTACTTC.

The chain joins TRBV6-5 to TRBJ2-7, with TRBD2 matching 12 bases. Germline-derived CDR1 and CDR2 are MNHEY and SVGAGI. The CDR3 spans 15 residues. The ends lost 3 bases at V and 6 bases at J; junction bases unmatched: 6. The CDR3 sequence is CASSYLAGGGGEQYF. CDR3 sequence (DNA): TGTGCCAGCAGTTATCTAGCGGGGGGGGGGGGCGAGCAGTACTTC.

The rearrangement links TRBV30 to TRBJ1-2; D not certain. The CDR3 has 14 residues. Germline CDR1 reads GTSNPN; CDR2 reads SVGIG (reference sequence). The V end lost 5 bases, the J end lost 8 bases, and 21 bases lay between the germline ends. The CDR3 region is CAWGNSEMWSGYTF. DNA for the CDR3: TGTGCCTGGGGAAACAGCGAGATGTGGTCCGGCTACACCTTC.

The chain couples TRBV12-3 or TRBV12-4 to TRBJ2-3; 7 nucleotides line up with TRBD2. The trim removed 6 bases at V and 6 bases at J, leaving 12 bases unmatched. The CDR3 runs 15 residues. CDR3 DNA: TGTGCCAGCAGGCCTGGCGGTAGCGGGTTTGATACGCAGTATTTT. Its translation: CASRPGGSGFDTQYF.

Points on this clonotype: In this CDR3 the conserved last residue, phenylalanine or tryptophan, is missing, so a read error is likely. The chain combines TRBV11-3 with TRBJ2-5, with TRBD2 as a possible D gene (6 bases). Germline V gives CDR1 SGHNT, CDR2 YENEEA. Between the trimmed V and J ends, which lost 3 bases and 7 bases, there was a span of 6 bases. This CDR3 comprises 11 residues. This CDR3 reads CASSLEGTQYL. The CDR3 DNA reads as TGTGCCAGCAGCTTGGAGGGGACCCAGTACTTA.

The chain joins TRBV12-3 or TRBV12-4 to TRBJ2-6, with unresolved D. Trimming removed 4 bases from V and 0 bases from J, with 7 bases in between. The CDR3 is made up of 15 amino acids. The CDR3 DNA reads as TGTGCCAGCAGTTGGGGTAACTCTGGGGCCAACGTCCTGACTTTC. Translation gives CASSWGNSGANVLTF.

The V and J genes are TRBV29-1 and TRBJ2-7; TRBD2 might be the D (6 bases). Germline-derived CDR1 and CDR2 are SQVTM and ANQGSEA. With 1 base removed from V and 4 bases from J, the gap between germline ends came to 11 bases. There are 13 residues in the CDR3. The CDR3 reads CSVEGRETYEQYF. The CDR3 region has the DNA TGCAGCGTTGAAGGGCGGGAAACTTACGAGCAGTACTTC.

This clonotype was counted only a few times. The V call is TRBV6-5, the J call TRBJ1-1; maybe TRBD1 (5 bases). The length of the CDR3 is 14 residues. Germline V gene lookup returns CDR1 MNHEY and CDR2 SVGAGI. V was cut by 0 bases and J by 5 bases, with 10 bases left in between. This CDR3 is CASSYSGARTEAFF. As DNA, the CDR3 is TGTGCCAGCAGTTACTCAGGGGCGCGGACTGAAGCTTTCTTT.

The chain combines TRBV5-6 with TRBJ1-5; D unresolved. Germline V gene lookup returns CDR1 SGHDT and CDR2 YYEEEE. CDR3 length equals 13 residues. The ends were cut back, 2 bases at V and 5 bases at J, with 8 bases in the middle. CDR3 region: CASSFGPDQPQHF. In nucleotides, the CDR3 is TGTGCCAGCAGCTTTGGACCAGATCAGCCCCAGCATTTT.

The J gene is TRBJ1-4, the V gene TRBV27, with TRBD1 identical over 9 bases. Germline V gene lookup returns CDR1 MNHEY and CDR2 SMNVEV (reference sequence). The CDR3 sequence is 15 residues long. J was trimmed by 8 bases and V by 4 bases; bases with no gene match: 8. The CDR3 sequence is CASSSHRDRAEKLFF. For the CDR3, the DNA is TGTGCCAGCAGTTCCCACCGGGACAGGGCGGAAAAACTGTTTTTT.

This clonotype was detected once. The chain joins TRBV7-2 to TRBJ2-7; D gene ambiguous. Trimming removed 4 bases at V and 6 bases at J, with 10 bases between. This CDR3 has 12 residues. CDR1 SGHTA and CDR2 FQGNSA come from the germline V gene. CDR3 in amino acids: CASSSLRPEQYF. The CDR3 DNA is TGTGCCAGCAGCTCCCTCCGACCCGAGCAGTACTTC. Full variable domain (missing parts from reference TRBV7-2 and TRBJ2-7): GAGVSQSPSNKVTEKGKDVELRCDPISGHTALYWYRQSLGQGLEFLIYFQGNSAPDKSGLPSDRFSAERTGGSVSTLTIQRTQQEDSAVYLCASSSLRPEQYFGPGTRLTVT.

This sequence joins TRBV10-1 and TRBJ2-3; no definite D call. This CDR3 has 11 residues. Trimming took 10 bases from V and 3 from J, leaving 8 bases between them. Germline CDR1 and CDR2: WNHNN and SYGVQD (reference sequence). The CDR3 bases are TGCGCCACCCCTCCGACAGATACGCAGTATTTT. Amino acid sequence: CATPPTDTQYF.

V is TRBV20-1 and J is TRBJ2-3; 7 positions agree with TRBD1. V was pared by 5 bases and J by 2 bases, with 7 bases of the junction left unmatched. Germline V gene data show CDR1 as DFQATT and CDR2 as SNEGSKA (reference sequence). CDR3 length equals 14 residues. CDR3 DNA sequence: TGCAGTGCTGGACAGGTTGGGTACACAGATACGCAGTATTTT. This translates into CSAGQVGYTDTQYF.

This clonotype was recorded only once. The chain recombines TRBV5-1 with TRBJ2-6; 10 positions agree with TRBD1. With V trimmed by 1 base and J by 4 bases, 5 bases remained unmatched. Germline V gene sequence: CDR1 SGHRS, CDR2 YFSETQ. This CDR3 contains 17 residues. CDR3 bases: TGCGCCAGCAGCTTGTGGGACAGGGGTTCCGGGGCCAACGTCCTGACTTTC. This sequence encodes CASSLWDRGSGANVLTF.

V is TRBV5-1 and J is TRBJ2-3, with 7 bases matching TRBD1. Germline CDR1 and CDR2: SGHRS and YFSETQ. This CDR3 contains 14 residues. Losses at the gene ends were 3 bases for V and 2 bases for J; bases not matched to a gene: 3. The CDR3 loop reads CASSSTGATDTQYF. The CDR3 coding sequence is TGCGCCAGCAGCTCCACAGGGGCCACAGATACGCAGTATTTT. Full variable domain (remainder filled in from reference TRBV5-1 and TRBJ2-3): KAGVTQTPRYLIKTRGQQVTLSCSPISGHRSVSWYQQTPGQGLQFLFEYFSETQRNKGNFPGRFSGRQFSNSRSEMNVSTLELGDSALYLCASSSTGATDTQYFGPGTRLTVL.

This clonotype was seen a few times. The DNA for the CDR3 is TGTGCCAGCAGCTTGGAGGGGACCCAGTACTTC. It codes for CASSLEGTQYF. The V call is TRBV11-3, the J call TRBJ2-5; the D gene is possibly TRBD2 (6 bases). Germline V gene sequence: CDR1 SGHNT, CDR2 YENEEA. Trimming cost V 3 bases and J 7 bases, with 6 bases left between them. This CDR3 region has 11 residues.

The chain uses TRBV10-3 and TRBJ2-2; either TRBD1 or TRBD2 may fit D (5 bases each). CDR1 is ENHRY and CDR2 is SYGVKD in the germline V gene. CDR3 length equals 14 residues. Trimming left V 6 bases short and J 2 bases short, with 10 bases between. The CDR3 bases are TGTGCCATCAGGAGGGGAATCAACACCGGGGAGCTGTTTTTT. It yields the protein CAIRRGINTGELFF.